The present T cell receptor (beta chain) was sequenced within a study of T cell responses to AZD1222 COVID-19 vaccine (dated by TCRdb to the early 2020s). About the investigation overall: AZD1222 recipients whose second dose came at about 4 weeks and those whose second dose came at about 12 weeks were combined into one group, since spike-specific TCR depth and breadth did not differ between the two schedules. TCR sequencing was performed for about 250 trial participants, of whom about 200 were given two doses of AZD1222 and roughly 25 were given two doses of MenACWY control vaccine. Trial participants were enrolled by age into 18-55, 56-69 and 70-plus year subgroups, with 148, 28 and 57 TCR-sequenced participants respectively. The paper as a whole reports these results and caveats: CD4 TCRs associated with the vaccine covered the entire spike protein, and the dominant responses were in regions 160-218 and 743-854. No day 14 peak-response samples were available, so repertoires were characterized only after the peak T cell response. Conclusions about previously exposed vaccinees were limited because only six or seven AZD1222 recipients were SARS-CoV-2 seropositive at baseline. After two AZD1222 doses, both the breadth and the depth of spike-specific TCRs were significantly higher than at day 0 and than in MenACWY recipients. Participants were mostly white British and included more females than males, and it was suggested by the authors that clonal diversity may have been underestimated. Reportedly, close to half of the unique spike-specific TCRs recognized epitopes lying outside the regions that are mutated in the B.1.351 and B.1.1.7 variants. The 56-69-year group was small, and its depth increase did not reach significance, likely because of low power.

This specimen's time point label, interpreted: baseline before first vaccination. The vaccinee samples were drawn from two UK trials, COV001 and COV002, one of which was a single-blind randomized controlled phase 2/3 trial testing AZD1222 (ChAdOx1 nCoV-19) in healthy adults. Trial participant PBMC samples were collected at day 0 and day 28 after the second dose for TCRbeta chain sequencing. The CDR3 regions of human TCRbeta chains were subjected to immunosequencing. In the source study's methods: Repertoire TCRs were matched against a reference library of SARS-CoV-2-specific TCRs generated with the MIRA antigen-specificity platform. Breadth meant the fraction of unique TCRs that were SARS-CoV-2-associated, whereas depth meant the fraction of total T cells that were SARS-CoV-2-associated. Each spike-specific TCR was assigned to its reactive spike region and to a CD4 or CD8 class using the MIRA data. Log10-transformed breadth and depth values were compared by one-way ANOVA with Sidak's multiple comparisons tests. In TCRdb, the immuneACCESS table is reduced to in-frame sequences with V and J assigned. These tables do not hold every clone; where another copy was compared, an unresolved V gene accounts for under half, and the others remain unexplained. That table furnishes V, J and clone size, whereas the DNA furnished D and trimming. In this sample the table shows around 250,000 clones, over 85% of which occur a single time. The top ten constitute around 0.5% of the sample.

Regarding this clone: This clone's antigen is unknown. No base quality values were provided; no much bigger clone lies one nucleotide off.

The origin of this receptor is an adult in good health. The sample was peripheral blood, taken on day 0 of AZD1222 vaccination.

The DNA sequence is TGTGCCAGCAGTTGGGGAGCAAATCAGCCCCAGCATTTT. Its coded protein is CASSWGANQPQHF. The chain is encoded by TRBV27 joined to TRBJ1-5, with no D gene named confidently. At the junction V is shortened by 4 bases and J by 4 bases, with 8 bases in between. CDR1 and CDR2, per the germline V gene (reference sequence), are MNHEY and SMNVEV. Spanning cysteine to phenylalanine, the CDR3 consists of 13 amino acids. Of all the DNA, just the CDR3 is kept, 39 bases in frame from base 1.